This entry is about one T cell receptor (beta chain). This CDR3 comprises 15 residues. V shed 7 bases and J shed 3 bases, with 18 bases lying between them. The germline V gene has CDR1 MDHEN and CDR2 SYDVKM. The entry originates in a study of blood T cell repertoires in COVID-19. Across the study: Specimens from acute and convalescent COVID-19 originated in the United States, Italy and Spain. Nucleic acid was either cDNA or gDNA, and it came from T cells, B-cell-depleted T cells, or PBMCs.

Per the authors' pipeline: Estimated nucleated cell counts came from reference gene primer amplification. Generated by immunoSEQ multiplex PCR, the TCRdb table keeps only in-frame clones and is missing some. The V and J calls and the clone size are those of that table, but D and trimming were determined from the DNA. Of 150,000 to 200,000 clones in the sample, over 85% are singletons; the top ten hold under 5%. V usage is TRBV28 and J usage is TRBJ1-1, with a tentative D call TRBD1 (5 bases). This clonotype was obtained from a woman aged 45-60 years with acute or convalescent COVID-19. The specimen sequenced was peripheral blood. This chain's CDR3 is CASTEAGRSYTEAFF. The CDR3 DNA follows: TGTGCCAGCACCGAGGCGGGGCGGTCATACACTGAAGCTTTCTTT.